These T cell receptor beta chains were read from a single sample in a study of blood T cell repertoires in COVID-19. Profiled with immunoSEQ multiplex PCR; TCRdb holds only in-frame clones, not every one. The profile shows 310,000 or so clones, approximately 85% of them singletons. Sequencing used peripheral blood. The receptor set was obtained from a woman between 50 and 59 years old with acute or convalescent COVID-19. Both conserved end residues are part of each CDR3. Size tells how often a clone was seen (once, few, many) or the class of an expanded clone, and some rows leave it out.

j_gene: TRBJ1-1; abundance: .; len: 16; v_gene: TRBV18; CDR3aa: CASSFGVQGMNTEAFF
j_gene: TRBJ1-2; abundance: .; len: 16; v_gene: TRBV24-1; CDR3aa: CATSDVQGGRGYGYTF
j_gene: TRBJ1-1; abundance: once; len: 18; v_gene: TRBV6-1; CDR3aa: CASSEALTYRGFKPEAFF
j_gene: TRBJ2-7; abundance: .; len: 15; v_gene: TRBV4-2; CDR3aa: CASSRGQGAINEQYF
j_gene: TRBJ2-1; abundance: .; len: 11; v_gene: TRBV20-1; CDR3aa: CSAHRAYEQFF
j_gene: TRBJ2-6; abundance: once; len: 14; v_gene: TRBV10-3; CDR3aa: CAIMVWPGANVLTF
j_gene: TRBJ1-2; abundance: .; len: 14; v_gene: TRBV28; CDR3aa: CASIGGGGVYGYTF
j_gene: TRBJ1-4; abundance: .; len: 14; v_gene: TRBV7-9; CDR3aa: CASSLSKGDEKLFF
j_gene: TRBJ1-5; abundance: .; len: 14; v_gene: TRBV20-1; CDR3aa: CSASRGSQNQPQHF
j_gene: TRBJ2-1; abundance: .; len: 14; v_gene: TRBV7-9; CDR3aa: CASSLAGVNSEQFF
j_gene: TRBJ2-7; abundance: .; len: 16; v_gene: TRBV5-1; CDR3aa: CASSLGDSGAFYEQYF
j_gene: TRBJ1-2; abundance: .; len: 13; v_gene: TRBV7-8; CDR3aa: CASSPGIRYGYTF
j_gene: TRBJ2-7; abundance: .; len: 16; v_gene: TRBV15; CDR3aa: CATSRAFSGRTYEQYF
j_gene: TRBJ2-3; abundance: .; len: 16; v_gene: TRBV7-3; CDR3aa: CASSLTGGYNTDTQYF
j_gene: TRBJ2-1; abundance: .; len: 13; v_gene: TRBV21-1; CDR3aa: CASGGTADNEQFF
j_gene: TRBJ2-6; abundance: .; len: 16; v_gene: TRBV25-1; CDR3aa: CASSPVLGTGANVLTF
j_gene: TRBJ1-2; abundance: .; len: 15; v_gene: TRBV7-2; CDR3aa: CASSTYGTVDYGYTF
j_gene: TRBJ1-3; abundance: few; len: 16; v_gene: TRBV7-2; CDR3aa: CASSAGPPGSGNTIYF
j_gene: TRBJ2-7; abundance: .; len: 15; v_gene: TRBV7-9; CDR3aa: CASSLGVGSLGEQYF
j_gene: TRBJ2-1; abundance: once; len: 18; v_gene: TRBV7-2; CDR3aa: CASSLGGWRDGTYNEQFF
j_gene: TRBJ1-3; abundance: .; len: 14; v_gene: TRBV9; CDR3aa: CASSTRGGVNTIYF
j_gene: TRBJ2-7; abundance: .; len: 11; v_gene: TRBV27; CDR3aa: CASSLGGEQYF
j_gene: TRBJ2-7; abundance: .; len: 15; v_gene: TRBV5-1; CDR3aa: CASGVVGTGSTEQYF
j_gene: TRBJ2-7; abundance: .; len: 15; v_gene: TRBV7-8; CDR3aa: CASSAKRTTLYEQYF
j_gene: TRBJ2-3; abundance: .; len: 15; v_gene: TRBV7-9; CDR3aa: CASSLEGTATDTQYF
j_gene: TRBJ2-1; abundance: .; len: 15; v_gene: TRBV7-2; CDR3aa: CASSPGRLAGGRQFF
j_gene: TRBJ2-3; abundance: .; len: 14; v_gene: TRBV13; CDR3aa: CASSLKGLADTQYF
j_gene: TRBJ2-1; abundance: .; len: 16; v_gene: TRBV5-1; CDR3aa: CASSLIAAGGYNEQFF
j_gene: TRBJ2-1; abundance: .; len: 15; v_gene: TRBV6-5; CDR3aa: CASSSGTSGYNEQFF
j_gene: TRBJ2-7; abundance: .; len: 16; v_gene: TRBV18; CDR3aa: CASSPTGTGGLYEQYF
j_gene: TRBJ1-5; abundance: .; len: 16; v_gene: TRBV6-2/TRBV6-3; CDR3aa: CASSYSRDRGDQPQHF
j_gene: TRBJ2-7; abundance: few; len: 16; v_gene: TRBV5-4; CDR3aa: CASSPTIGRWAYEQYF